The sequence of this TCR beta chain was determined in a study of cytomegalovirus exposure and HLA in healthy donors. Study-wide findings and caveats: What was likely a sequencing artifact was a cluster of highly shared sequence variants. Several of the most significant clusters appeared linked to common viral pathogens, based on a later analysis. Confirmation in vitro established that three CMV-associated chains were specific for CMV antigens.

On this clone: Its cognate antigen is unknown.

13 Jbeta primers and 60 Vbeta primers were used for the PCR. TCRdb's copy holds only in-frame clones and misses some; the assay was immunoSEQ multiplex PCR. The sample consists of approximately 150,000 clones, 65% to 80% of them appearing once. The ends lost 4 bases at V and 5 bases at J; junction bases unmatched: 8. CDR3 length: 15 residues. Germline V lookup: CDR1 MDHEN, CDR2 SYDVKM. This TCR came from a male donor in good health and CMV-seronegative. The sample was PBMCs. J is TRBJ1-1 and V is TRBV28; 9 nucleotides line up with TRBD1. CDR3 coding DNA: TGTGCCAGCAGTTCCTTGAGACAGGGGGATACTGAAGCTTTCTTT. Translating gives CASSSLRQGDTEAFF.